This record covers a single TCR beta chain. Its specificity is not known. CD45RO/CCR7/CD25/CD127/CD95/CD27 staining was used to isolate CD4+ naive, central memory, regulatory and stem cell-like memory cells by sorting. The sample comes from a study of beta chain features in type 1 diabetes. Trimming removed 6 bases from V and 9 bases from J, with 12 bases in between. The CDR3 totals 12 residues. CDR1 and CDR2 (germline): SGHTA, FQGNSA. Sequencing targeted expressed TCRB transcripts, as all isolated RNA had been reverse transcribed. Only in-frame clones appear in the TCRdb table, and some are missing; sequencing was by immunoSEQ multiplex PCR. This table has roughly 450,000 clones, more than 9.5% appearing once. Study-wide points: Patients with type 1 diabetes showed fewer VDJ junction insertions and more deletions. Moderate yet significant TCRB CDR3 shortening was seen in Type 1 diabetes patients in all four CD4+ subsets.

What was sequenced was naive CD4+ T cells from blood. The origin of this receptor is a woman younger than 30 in good health. The V gene is TRBV7-2, the J gene TRBJ2-1; D call uncertain. Written as DNA, the CDR3 is TGTGCCAGCAGTCAATACCTCGGTGAGCAGTTCTTC. Its protein product is CASSQYLGEQFF.